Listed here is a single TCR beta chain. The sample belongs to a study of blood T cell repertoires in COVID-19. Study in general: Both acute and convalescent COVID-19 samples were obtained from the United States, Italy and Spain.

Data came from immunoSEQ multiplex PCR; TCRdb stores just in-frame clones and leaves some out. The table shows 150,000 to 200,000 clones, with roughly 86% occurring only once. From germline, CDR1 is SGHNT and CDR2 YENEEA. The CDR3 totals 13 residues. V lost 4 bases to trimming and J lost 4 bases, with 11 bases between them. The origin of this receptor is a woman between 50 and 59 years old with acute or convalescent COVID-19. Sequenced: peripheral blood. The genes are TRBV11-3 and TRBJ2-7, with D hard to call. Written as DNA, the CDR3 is TGTGCCAGCAGCTATAGCCCTGGGTACGAGCAGTACTTC. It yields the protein CASSYSPGYEQYF.